Below, 14 T cell receptor beta chains from the same sample are listed, as sequenced in a study of shared clonotypes between healthy human individuals. Profiling relied on immunoSEQ multiplex PCR, and the TCRdb table lists in-frame clones only, not all of them. The repertoire holds over 300,000 clones, with 80% to 90% as singletons. Material for sequencing was memory CD8+ T cells sorted from blood. Sample subset: CD45RO+ cells pooled with CCR7-negative TemRA cells. These receptors originate from a man in his late teens or twenties in good health.

The chain links TRBV9 to TRBJ2-7; either TRBD1 or TRBD2 may supply D (7 bases each). The CDR3 loop spans 14 amino acids. V dropped 5 bases and J dropped 5 bases, with 17 bases sitting between them. Germline V gives CDR1 SGDLS, CDR2 YYNGEE. The CDR3 sequence: CASSFRGGPHEQYF. CDR3 coding DNA: TGTGCCAGCAGTTTCAGGGGGGGTCCCCACGAGCAGTACTTC.

The chain recombines TRBV4-3 with TRBJ2-7; D unresolved. Germline V gene data show CDR1 as LGHNA and CDR2 as YSLEER. This CDR3 is 16 amino acids long. V was pared by 4 bases and J by 0 bases, with 16 bases between. The CDR3 nucleotides are TGCGCCAGCAGCCCTCGACCGGGTCTTAGCTCCTACGAGCAGTACTTC. Translating it yields CASSPRPGLSSYEQYF.

The gene calls are TRBV4-2 and TRBJ2-7; D assignment may be TRBD1 or TRBD2 (5 bases each). The CDR3 totals 15 residues. Germline CDR1 LGHNA, CDR2 YNFKEQ. V was trimmed by 0 bases and J by 3 bases, leaving 12 bases between them. CDR3 bases: TGTGCCAGCAGCCAAGAAGACGGGGCCGTCTACGAGCAGTACTTC. This codes for CASSQEDGAVYEQYF.

This clone was found a few times. V usage is TRBV25-1 and J usage is TRBJ1-5, with 8 bases fitting TRBD1. Per germline, CDR1 MGHDK and CDR2 SYGVNS. V was clipped by 10 bases and J by 3 bases; unmatched bases: 8. The length of the CDR3 is 14 residues. CDR3 sequence reads: CATRGQGDNQPQHF. The CDR3 coding sequence is TGTGCCACCCGAGGACAGGGTGACAATCAGCCCCAGCATTTT.

The chain is built from TRBV27 and TRBJ2-1; TRBD1 might be the D (5 bases). The ends were cut back, 8 bases at V and 3 bases at J, with 11 bases in the middle. In germline, CDR1 is MNHEY, CDR2 SMNVEV (reference sequence). The CDR3 spans 13 residues. The CDR3 sequence: CASYDRDYNEQFF. CDR3 DNA sequence: TGTGCCAGCTATGACAGAGACTACAATGAGCAGTTCTTC.

The chain joins TRBV6-6 to TRBJ2-3, with no clear D. Germline values: CDR1 MNHNY, CDR2 SVGAGI (reference sequence). The CDR3 length is 12 residues. V lost 2 bases, J lost 2 bases, and 2 bases lay in between. Here the CDR3 DNA reads TGTGCCAGCAGTTACATCACAGATACGCAGTATTTT. Translated: CASSYITDTQYF.

J is TRBJ2-5 and V is TRBV27; D is unclear. Germline CDR1 MNHEY, CDR2 SMNVEV (reference sequence). V was pared by 3 bases and J by 0 bases, with 8 bases between. The CDR3 loop spans 14 amino acids. In DNA, the CDR3 is TGTGCCAGCAGTTTTGGTGGGGACCAAGAGACCCAGTACTTC. Translation gives CASSFGGDQETQYF.

The chain couples TRBV6-1 to TRBJ2-7; TRBD2 matches at 9 bases. The V gene's germline CDR1 is MNHNS and CDR2 SASEGT. This CDR3 is 13 amino acids long. J was trimmed by 2 bases and V by 6 bases; bases with no gene match: 2. The CDR3 DNA is TGTGCCAGCAGGACTAGCGGAACCTACGAGCAGTACTTC. Translating it yields CASRTSGTYEQYF.

This chain connects TRBV28 to TRBJ1-2; 8 nucleotides agree with TRBD1. The CDR3 has 14 amino acids. CDR1 is MDHEN and CDR2 is SYDVKM in the germline V gene. The ends lost 6 bases at V and 4 bases at J; junction bases unmatched: 7. The CDR3 reads CASSLRGLAYGYTF. The CDR3 DNA reads as TGTGCCAGCAGCCTCAGGGGGCTGGCCTATGGCTACACCTTC.

The V and J genes are TRBV12-5 and TRBJ2-7; D not resolved. The germline V and J ends were trimmed by 3 bases and 5 bases, with 23 bases remaining between them. CDR3 length: 17 residues. CDR1 is LGHNT, CDR2 FRNRAP, per germline. The CDR3 bases are TGTGCTAGTGGTTTTTGGGTTGGGCCTCTAATAATACACGAGCAGTACTTC. It is translated as CASGFWVGPLIIHEQYF. Full variable domain (missing parts from reference TRBV12-5 and TRBJ2-7): DARVTQTPRHKVTEMGQEVTMRCQPILGHNTVFWYRQTMMQGLELLAYFRNRAPLDDSGMPKDRFSAEMPDATLATLKIQPSEPRDSAVYFCASGFWVGPLIIHEQYFGPGTRLTVT.

The chain couples TRBV4-3 to TRBJ2-1; no definite D call. CDR3 size: 16 residues. CDR1 LGHNA and CDR2 YSLEER come from the germline V gene. Trimming left V 1 base short and J 6 bases short, with 16 bases between. CDR3 nucleotide sequence: TGCGCCAGCAGCCAAGGAAGAGGTTTTCTCTTCAATGAGCAGTTCTTC. This sequence encodes CASSQGRGFLFNEQFF.

The V gene is TRBV10-2, the J gene TRBJ1-1, with a possible D match to TRBD1 (6 bases). The V gene's germline CDR1 is WSHSY and CDR2 SAAADI. The CDR3 totals 14 residues. Trimming cost V 3 bases and J 0 bases, with 8 bases left between them. The CDR3 DNA sequence: TGCGCCAGCAGTGACAGGGGCATGAACACTGAAGCTTTCTTT. Translating gives CASSDRGMNTEAFF.

V is TRBV6-5 and J is TRBJ1-2; D uncertain. This CDR3 is 13 amino acids long. CDR1 and CDR2 from the germline V gene are MNHEY and SVGAGI. The V and J ends lost 6 bases and 2 bases respectively, with 10 bases between them. The CDR3 loop reads CASSSQANYGYTF. In DNA, the CDR3 is TGTGCCAGCAGCTCCCAGGCCAACTATGGCTACACCTTC.

The chain is built from TRBV25-1 and TRBJ1-6; D perhaps matches TRBD1 (5 bases). The CDR3 sequence is 15 residues long. CDR1 and CDR2 (germline): MGHDK, SYGVNS. V lost 1 base to trimming and J lost 8 bases, with 12 bases between them. DNA of the CDR3: TGTGCCAGCAGTGAATTAGACAGCGGGGATTCACCCCTCCACTTT. Translating gives CASSELDSGDSPLHF.